Each of the 9 T cell receptor beta chains below was sequenced from the same sample in a study of regulatory T cells in long-lasting Graves disease listed by TCRdb under 2021. This sample's time point label indicates: persistent/refractory GD, antithyroid drugs over 5 years with positive TRAb. For both TCR sequencing and RNA sequencing, RNA was extracted from PBMCs in TRIzol. The library was obtained by multiplex PCR. The sequencer listed for this sample is Illumina HiSeq 4000. CDR3 regions were amplified by Arm-PCR with iRepertoire HTBI primers to construct TCR beta libraries. Clones were called with MiXCR by TCRdb after fastp trimmed the public reads at Q25, and only in-frame beta chains were retained. CDR3 protein sequences are deduplicated, and each keeps its most common genes and DNA. Here the sample has about 460,000 distinct CDR3 sequences; 22% occur a single time. The ten most abundant clones make up less than 15% of the sample.

The sequenced sample was peripheral blood mononuclear cells (PBMCs), obtained when the disease was refractory, from a patient treated with antithyroid drugs. These TCRs come from a female donor with Graves disease.

This clonotype came up a few times. This rearrangement joins TRBV20-1 to TRBJ1-3; D gene unclear. CDR3 size: 13 residues. Trimming removed 3 bases from V and 0 bases from J, with 6 bases in between. Germline CDR1 and CDR2: DFQATT and SNEGSKA (reference sequence). CDR3 sequence (DNA): TGCAGTGCTAGTTCGGCCTCTGGAAACACCATATATTTT. This encodes CSASSASGNTIYF.

This chain uses TRBV20-1 with TRBJ2-5; no definite D call. Trimming pared 0 bases from V and 5 bases from J, leaving 7 bases between. The CDR3 runs 12 residues. Germline CDR1 is DFQATT and CDR2 is SNEGSKA (reference sequence). CDR3 in amino acids: CSARDFWETQYF. The CDR3 DNA follows: TGCAGTGCTAGAGATTTTTGGGAGACCCAGTACTTC.

On this clonotype: At one boundary the junction diverges from the germline segment, which might be a read error. This chain links TRBV20-1 with TRBJ2-5, with D maybe TRBD1 (6 bases). The CDR3 loop spans 13 amino acids. CDR1 DFQATT and CDR2 SNEGSKA come from the germline V gene (reference sequence). CDR3 DNA: TGCGGTGCTCCACGGGACAACCAAGAGACCCAGTACTTC. Encoded protein: CGAPRDNQETQYF.

Regarding this clonotype: A much larger clone lies a single base off, so this may be a read error. This chain joins TRBV5-6 and TRBJ1-1; D is possibly TRBD1 (6 bases). The ends were cut back, 3 bases at V and 1 base at J, with 13 bases in the middle. CDR1 and CDR2 from the germline V gene are SGHDT and YYEEEE. The CDR3 is 15 residues long. In nucleotides, the CDR3 is TGTGCCAGCAGCTACCACATGACAGGGAACACTGAAGCTTTCTTT. Translated, it gives CASSYHMTGNTEAFF.

This clonotype was detected a few times. V is TRBV5-1 and J is TRBJ2-2; D remains unclear. The CDR3 extends over 15 amino acids. Germline V gives CDR1 SGHRS, CDR2 YFSETQ. The V end lost 0 bases, the J end lost 7 bases, and 13 bases lay between the germline ends. CDR3 protein: CASSLVGLHGGELFF. CDR3 DNA: TGCGCCAGCAGCTTGGTTGGTCTTCACGGCGGGGAGCTGTTTTTT.

This clonotype came up once. A single base separates this from a much larger clone, so it may be a read error. The chain recombines TRBV5-6 with TRBJ1-4; 11 nucleotides line up with TRBD1. V lost 4 bases and J lost 7; bases outside the gene matches: 3. Germline assignment: CDR1 SGHDT and CDR2 YYEEEE. This CDR3 region has 14 residues. In DNA, the CDR3 is TGTGCCAGCAGCACCGGGACAGGGGGTGAAAAACTGTTTTTT. Protein sequence: CASSTGTGGEKLFF.

This clonotype was detected only a few times. V usage is TRBV28 and J usage is TRBJ2-3; no clear D. CDR3 length: 15 amino acids. V lost 5 bases, J lost 2 bases, and 14 bases lay in between. Germline CDR1 is MDHEN and CDR2 is SYDVKM. CDR3 coding DNA: TGTGCCAGCAGTATTCCGCAGGACGACACAGATACGCAGTATTTT. This translates into CASSIPQDDTDTQYF.

This clonotype was observed a handful of times. The rearrangement joins TRBV12-5 to TRBJ2-7; 7 bases align to TRBD1. V shed 5 bases and J 0 bases; nucleotides not matched to a gene: 4. The CDR3 is made up of 14 amino acids. Germline CDR1 and CDR2: LGHNT and FRNRAP. CDR3 region: CASGRDSNSYEQYF. The CDR3 nucleotides read TGTGCTAGTGGTCGGGACAGTAACTCCTACGAGCAGTACTTC.

In this sample, this clonotype turned up many times. V is TRBV7-2 and J is TRBJ2-5; possibly TRBD2 for D (7 bases). The CDR3 has 16 amino acids. The ends were cut back, 5 bases at V and 4 bases at J, with 20 bases in the middle. The germline V gene encodes CDR1 SGHTA and CDR2 FQGNSA. The CDR3 sequence: CASSTNRGGAVETQYF. The CDR3 coding sequence is TGTGCCAGCAGCACAAATCGAGGGGGGGCCGTAGAGACCCAGTACTTC.